The 17 T cell receptor beta chains below all came from one sample that was sequenced in a study of T cells in Graves' hyperthyroidism and ophthalmopathy. RNA transcripts provided the source from which TCR beta CDR3 regions were amplified. The HTBI primer set drove a first-round RT-PCR of the TCR CDR3. A single record per CDR3 protein comes from TCRdb applying MiXCR to the multiplex PCR reads. The sample carries roughly 300,000 distinct CDR3 sequences, around 14% recorded once. The sample consisted of blood. The receptors derive from a woman aged 25 to 39 with Graves' hyperthyroidism.

This clonotype was seen many times. The chain uses TRBV6-2 or TRBV6-3 and TRBJ2-7, with no clear D. Germline V gene data show CDR1 as MNHEY and CDR2 as SVGEGT. CDR3 length: 15 amino acids. V lost 3 bases and J 3 bases, leaving 15 bases between the germline ends. In DNA, the CDR3 is TGTGCCAGCAGTTATGTGTATGACACCTACTACGAGCAGTACTTC. This encodes CASSYVYDTYYEQYF.

This clonotype was seen at least ten times. CDR3 in amino acids: CASSQRGKGFF. For the CDR3, the DNA is TGTGCCAGCAGCCAGCGGGGGAAGGGTTTCTTT. The V call is TRBV28, the J call TRBJ1-1; D may be TRBD1 (5 bases). Looked up from germline, CDR1 is MDHEN and CDR2 is SYDVKM. This CDR3 has 11 residues. V lost 6 bases to trimming and J lost 13 bases, with 15 bases between them.

The chain links TRBV3-1 to TRBJ2-7; D not resolved. The CDR3 runs 15 residues. Germline V lookup: CDR1 LGHDT, CDR2 YNNKEL (reference sequence). The V gene lost 4 bases and the J gene lost 6 bases, with 19 bases spanning the gap. The CDR3 nucleotides read TGTGCCAGCAGCCCTTCTCATAAGCCCCTGGGCGAGCAGTACTTC. It is translated as CASSPSHKPLGEQYF.

The rearrangement uses TRBV20-1 and TRBJ2-1, with D unclear. CDR3 size: 13 residues. The V gene's germline CDR1 is DFQATT and CDR2 SNEGSKA (reference sequence). Deletions cut 3 bases from V and 7 bases from J, with 13 bases between. This CDR3 is CSARRLAGNEQFF. The CDR3 DNA reads TGCAGTGCTAGGAGGCTTGCTGGAAATGAGCAGTTCTTC.

This clonotype was found many times. The chain employs TRBV7-9 and TRBJ2-5; 13 nucleotides agree with TRBD2. CDR1 is SEHNR, CDR2 FQNEAQ, per germline (reference sequence). CDR3 length equals 16 residues. Trimming at V came to 5 bases and at J to 4 bases, leaving 7 bases not matched to a gene. The DNA of the CDR3 is TGTGCCAGCAGCCCCCCACTAGCGGGAGGGGCAGAGACCCAGTACTTC. Protein: CASSPPLAGGAETQYF.

This clonotype was seen more than once but under ten times. The CDR3 reads CASSLGGKGLYSYNEQFF. The DNA for the CDR3 is TGTGCCAGCAGCTTAGGGGGGAAGGGTTTATACTCCTACAATGAGCAGTTCTTC. The chain has TRBV11-2 and TRBJ2-1, with D possibly being TRBD1 or TRBD2 (5 bases each). Trimming took off 1 base at V and 0 bases at J, with 16 bases between the two ends. The CDR3 has 18 amino acids. Germline loops: CDR1 SGHAT, CDR2 FQNNGV.

This clonotype was seen more than once but under ten times. This chain connects TRBV19 to TRBJ1-2; possibly TRBD1 for D (6 bases). V lost 5 bases and J lost 0, with 19 bases in between. Germline assignment: CDR1 LNHDA and CDR2 SQIVND (reference sequence). The CDR3 covers 17 residues. CDR3 bases: TGTGCCAGTAGTCTTATTCGGGACAAAATCTCTAACTATGGCTACACCTTC. Translated: CASSLIRDKISNYGYTF.

As regards this clonotype: With a much larger clone just one base away, this may be a read error. This chain uses TRBV13 with TRBJ2-3; D possibly corresponds to TRBD2 (5 bases). This CDR3 contains 11 residues. Deletions cut 5 bases from V and 10 bases from J, with 10 bases between. CDR1 is PRHDT and CDR2 is FYEKMQ in the germline V gene (reference sequence). CDR3 loop: CASSITRAQYF. DNA of the CDR3: TGTGCCAGCAGCATCACGAGGGCGCAGTATTTT.

The chain's CDR3 is CASSYEYGGAFNEKLFF. The DNA for the CDR3 is TGTGCCAGCAGTTACGAATATGGAGGGGCCTTTAATGAAAAACTGTTTTTT. This chain joins TRBV6-5 and TRBJ1-4; TRBD1 is a possible D gene (5 bases). The CDR3 is 17 residues long. Germline values: CDR1 MNHEY, CDR2 SVGAGI. Trimming cost V 2 bases and J 4 bases, with 17 bases left between them.

This clonotype was seen repeatedly, ten times or more. The chain uses TRBV6-2 or TRBV6-3 and TRBJ2-1; D unresolved. The ends were cut back, 7 bases at V and 3 bases at J, with 16 bases in the middle. The CDR3 sequence is 15 residues long. In germline, CDR1 is MNHEY, CDR2 SVGEGT. The CDR3 DNA sequence: TGTGCCAGCAACCAAGACGGTGGAGACTACAATGAGCAGTTCTTC. Translating gives CASNQDGGDYNEQFF.

The chain carries TRBV25-1 and TRBJ2-5; 7 positions agree with TRBD1. J was trimmed by 7 bases and V by 5 bases; bases with no gene match: 10. The CDR3 consists of 14 residues. Looked up from germline, CDR1 is MGHDK and CDR2 is SYGVNS. The CDR3 DNA sequence: TGTGCCAGCAGTCATAACAGGGGAACGGGGACCCAGTACTTC. The encoded protein is CASSHNRGTGTQYF.

This clonotype was found many times. This chain connects TRBV28 to TRBJ1-5; perhaps TRBD1 as D (5 bases). Trimming removed 6 bases at V and 6 bases at J, with 21 bases between. This CDR3 is built from 16 residues. The germline V gene encodes CDR1 MDHEN and CDR2 SYDVKM. The CDR3 loop is CASSPPIGGWSQPQHF. DNA of the CDR3: TGTGCCAGCAGCCCCCCGATCGGGGGTTGGAGTCAGCCCCAGCATTTT.

This clonotype was counted only a few times. This chain joins TRBV18 and TRBJ1-1, with TRBD1 as a possible D gene (6 bases). The CDR3 runs to 15 residues. V lost 5 bases and J lost 4, with 17 bases in between. Germline CDR1 and CDR2: KGHSH and LQKENI. CDR3 nucleotides: TGTGCCAGCTCAGGACAGCGGGGACCGGGCACTGAAGCTTTCTTT. The encoded protein is CASSGQRGPGTEAFF.

This clonotype has a count of ten or more. This sequence joins TRBV2 and TRBJ1-5; TRBD1 aligns across 7 bases. Trimming removed 2 bases from V and 0 bases from J; junction bases left unmatched: 7. CDR1 and CDR2 from the germline V gene are SNHLY and FYNNEI. The CDR3 contains 17 residues. Written as DNA, the CDR3 is TGTGCCAGCAGTGAAAGGGGGACAGAGTATAGCAATCAGCCCCAGCATTTT. This encodes CASSERGTEYSNQPQHF.

This clonotype occurred once. CDR3 nucleotides: TGTGCCAGTAAGGACAGGACAAACTCTTACGAGCAGTACTTC. Protein product: CASKDRTNSYEQYF. V is TRBV19 and J is TRBJ2-7; the match to TRBD1 covers 7 bases. Germline V CDR1 and CDR2: LNHDA, SQIVND (reference sequence). J was trimmed by 4 bases and V by 7 bases; bases with no gene match: 10. There are 14 residues in the CDR3.

In this sample, this clonotype turned up a few times. The chain recombines TRBV6-1 with TRBJ2-7, with 10 bases matching TRBD1. J was trimmed by 2 bases and V by 6 bases; bases with no gene match: 7. This CDR3 has 15 amino acids. Germline values: CDR1 MNHNS, CDR2 SASEGT. In nucleotides, the CDR3 is TGTGCCAGCAGGGTGGGACAGGGGCGGACCTACGAGCAGTACTTC. Translated, it gives CASRVGQGRTYEQYF.

This clonotype was recorded a few times. The genes are TRBV20-1 and TRBJ2-3; no clear D. This CDR3 spans 13 amino acids. The germline CDR1 and CDR2 sequences are DFQATT and SNEGSKA (reference sequence). Trimming took 6 bases from V and 0 from J, leaving 10 bases between them. In nucleotides, the CDR3 is TGCAGTGCAAACCGACGGAGCACAGATACGCAGTATTTT. It encodes CSANRRSTDTQYF.